The T cell receptor (beta chain) under discussion was sequenced for a study of shared clonotypes between healthy human individuals. V lost 3 bases, J lost 7 bases, and 28 bases lay in between. This CDR3 is built from 18 residues. Germline lookup yields CDR1 MGHRA and CDR2 YSYEKL. Profiled with immunoSEQ multiplex PCR; TCRdb holds only in-frame clones, not every one. This repertoire shows around 530,000 clones, roughly 79% found once; its top ten account for 12%. This chain uses TRBV4-1 with TRBJ2-7, with TRBD1 as a possible D gene (6 bases). The receptor was derived from a woman aged 40 to 50 in good health. Some clones in this sample may be carry-over from other donors' samples. The sequenced sample was PBMCs. This CDR3 is CASSHRPLFLGASGEQYF. In DNA, the CDR3 is TGCGCCAGCAGCCATCGCCCCTTGTTCCTGGGGGCCTCGGGAGAGCAGTACTTC.